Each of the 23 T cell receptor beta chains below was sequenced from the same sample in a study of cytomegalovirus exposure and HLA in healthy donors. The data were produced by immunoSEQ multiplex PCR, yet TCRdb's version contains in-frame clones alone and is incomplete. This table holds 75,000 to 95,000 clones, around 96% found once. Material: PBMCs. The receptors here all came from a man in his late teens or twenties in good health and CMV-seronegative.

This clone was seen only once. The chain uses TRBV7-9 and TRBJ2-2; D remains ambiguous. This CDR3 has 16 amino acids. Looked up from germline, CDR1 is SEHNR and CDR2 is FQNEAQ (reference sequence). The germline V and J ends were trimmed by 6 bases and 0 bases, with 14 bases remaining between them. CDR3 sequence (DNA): TGTGCCAGCAGTCCGGTAGTGAACGCGAACACCGGGGAGCTGTTTTTT. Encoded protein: CASSPVVNANTGELFF.

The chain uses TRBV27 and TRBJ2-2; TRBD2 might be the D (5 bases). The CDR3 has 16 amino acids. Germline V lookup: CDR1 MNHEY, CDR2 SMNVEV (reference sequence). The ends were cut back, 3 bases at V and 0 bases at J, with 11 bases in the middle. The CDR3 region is CASSLAAEANTGELFF. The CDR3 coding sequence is TGTGCCAGCAGTTTGGCGGCGGAGGCGAACACCGGGGAGCTGTTTTTT.

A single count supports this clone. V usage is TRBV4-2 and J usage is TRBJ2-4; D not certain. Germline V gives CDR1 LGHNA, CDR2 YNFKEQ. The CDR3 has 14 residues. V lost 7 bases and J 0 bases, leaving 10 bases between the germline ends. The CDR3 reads CASTPPGAKNIQYF. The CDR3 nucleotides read TGTGCCAGCACCCCCCCGGGAGCCAAAAACATTCAGTACTTC.

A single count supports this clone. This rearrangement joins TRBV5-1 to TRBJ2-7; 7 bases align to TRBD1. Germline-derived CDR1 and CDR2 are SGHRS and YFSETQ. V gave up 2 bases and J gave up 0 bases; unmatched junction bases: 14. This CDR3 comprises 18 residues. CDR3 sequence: CASSLRLRGLSSSYEQYF. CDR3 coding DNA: TGCGCCAGCAGCTTACGTCTTAGGGGGCTATCTAGCTCCTACGAGCAGTACTTC.

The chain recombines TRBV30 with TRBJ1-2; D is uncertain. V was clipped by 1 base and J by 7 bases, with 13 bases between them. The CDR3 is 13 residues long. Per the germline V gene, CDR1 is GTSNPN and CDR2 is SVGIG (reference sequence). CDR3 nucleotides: TGTGCCTGGAGTGCCAGCGGAAGCGGTGGCTACACCTTC. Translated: CAWSASGSGGYTF.

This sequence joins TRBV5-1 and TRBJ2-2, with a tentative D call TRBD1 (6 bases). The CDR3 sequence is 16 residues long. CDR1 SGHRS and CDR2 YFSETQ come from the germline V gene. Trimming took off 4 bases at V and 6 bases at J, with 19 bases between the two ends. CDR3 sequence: CASSQMQGFPSGELFF. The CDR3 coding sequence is TGCGCCAGCAGCCAAATGCAGGGGTTCCCGTCCGGGGAGCTGTTTTTT.

In DNA form, the CDR3 reads TGTGCCAGCAGCTTGACACAGGGGGCCTACTATGGCTACACCTTC. It encodes CASSLTQGAYYGYTF. The chain uses TRBV9 and TRBJ1-2, with 9 bases matching TRBD1. Trimming took 4 bases from V and 3 from J; bases not matched to a gene: 7. Germline V gene sequence: CDR1 SGDLS, CDR2 YYNGEE. The CDR3 runs to 15 residues. The whole variable domain, filled in from reference TRBV9 and TRBJ1-2, reads DSGVTQTPKHLITATGQRVTLRCSPRSGDLSVYWYQQSLDQGLQFLIQYYNGEERAKGNILERFSAQQFPDLHSELNLSSLELGDSALYFCASSLTQGAYYGYTFGSGTRLTVV.

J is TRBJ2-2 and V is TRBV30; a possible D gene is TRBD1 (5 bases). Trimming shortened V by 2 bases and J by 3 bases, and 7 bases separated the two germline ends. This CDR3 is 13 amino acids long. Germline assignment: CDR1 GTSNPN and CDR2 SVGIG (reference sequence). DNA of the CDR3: TGTGCCTGGAGTTTCAGGGACACCGGGGAGCTGTTTTTT. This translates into CAWSFRDTGELFF.

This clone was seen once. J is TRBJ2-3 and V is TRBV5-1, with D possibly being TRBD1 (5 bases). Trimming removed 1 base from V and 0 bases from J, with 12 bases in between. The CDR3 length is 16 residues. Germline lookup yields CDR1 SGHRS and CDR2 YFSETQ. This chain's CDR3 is CASSLKGLSSTDTQYF. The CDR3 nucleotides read TGCGCCAGCAGCTTGAAGGGGTTATCGAGCACAGATACGCAGTATTTT.

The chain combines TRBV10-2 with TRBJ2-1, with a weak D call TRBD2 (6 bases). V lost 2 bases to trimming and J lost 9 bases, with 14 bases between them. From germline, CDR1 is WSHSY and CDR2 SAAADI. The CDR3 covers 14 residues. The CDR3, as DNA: TGCGCCAGCAGTGAGCCGCCGACTAGGGCTGAGCAGTTCTTC. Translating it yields CASSEPPTRAEQFF.

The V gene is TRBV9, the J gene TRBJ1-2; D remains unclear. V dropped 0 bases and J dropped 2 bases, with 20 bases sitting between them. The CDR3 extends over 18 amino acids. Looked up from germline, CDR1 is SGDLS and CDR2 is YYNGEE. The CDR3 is CASSVGGTFIRENYGYTF. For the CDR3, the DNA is TGTGCCAGCAGCGTAGGGGGAACATTTATAAGGGAGAACTATGGCTACACCTTC.

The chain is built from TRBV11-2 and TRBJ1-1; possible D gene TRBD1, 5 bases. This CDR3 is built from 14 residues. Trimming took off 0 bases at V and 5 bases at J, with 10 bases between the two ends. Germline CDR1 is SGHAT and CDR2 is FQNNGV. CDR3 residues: CASSLEAGRTEAFF. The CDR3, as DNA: TGTGCCAGCAGCTTAGAGGCAGGGAGGACTGAAGCTTTCTTT.

This CDR3 reads CAISEAAGKPVEQFF. In DNA form, the CDR3 reads TGTGCCATCAGTGAGGCAGCGGGAAAACCCGTTGAGCAGTTCTTC. V usage is TRBV10-3 and J usage is TRBJ2-1; 7 bases align to TRBD2. The CDR3 has 15 residues. Looked up from germline, CDR1 is ENHRY and CDR2 is SYGVKD. V was clipped by 2 bases and J by 9 bases; unmatched bases: 10.

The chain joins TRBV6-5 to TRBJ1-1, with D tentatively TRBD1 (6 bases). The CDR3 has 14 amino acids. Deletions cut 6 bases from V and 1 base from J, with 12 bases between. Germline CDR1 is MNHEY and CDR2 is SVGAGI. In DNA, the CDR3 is TGTGCCAGCAGACCGGGACACGAGAACACTGAAGCTTTCTTT. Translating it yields CASRPGHENTEAFF.

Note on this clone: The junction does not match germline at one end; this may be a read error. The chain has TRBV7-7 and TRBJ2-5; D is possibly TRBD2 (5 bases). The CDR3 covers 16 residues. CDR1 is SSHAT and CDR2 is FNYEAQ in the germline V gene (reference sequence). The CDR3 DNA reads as TGTGCTAGCAGCTTAGCGTGGGGAGACGTGGCAGAGACCCAGTACTTC. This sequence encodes CASSLAWGDVAETQYF.

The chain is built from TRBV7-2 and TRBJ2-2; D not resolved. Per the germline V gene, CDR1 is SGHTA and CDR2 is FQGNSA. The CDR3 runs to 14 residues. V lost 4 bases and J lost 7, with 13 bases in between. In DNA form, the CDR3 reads TGTGCCAGCAGCTCCCAGTCTTCAGTCGGGGAGCTGTTTTTT. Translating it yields CASSSQSSVGELFF.

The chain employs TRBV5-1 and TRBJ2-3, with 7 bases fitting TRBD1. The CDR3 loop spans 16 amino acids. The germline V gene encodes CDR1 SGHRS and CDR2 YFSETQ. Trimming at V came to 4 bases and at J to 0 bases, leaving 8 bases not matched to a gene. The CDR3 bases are TGCGCCAGCAGCCAACAGGGGAACCCGAGCACAGATACGCAGTATTTT. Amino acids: CASSQQGNPSTDTQYF.

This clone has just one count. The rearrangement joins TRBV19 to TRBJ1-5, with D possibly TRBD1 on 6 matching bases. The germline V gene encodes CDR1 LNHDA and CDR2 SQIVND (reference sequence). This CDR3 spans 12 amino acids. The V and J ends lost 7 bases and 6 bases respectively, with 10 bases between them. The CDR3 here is CASTSGVQPQHF. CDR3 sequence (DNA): TGTGCCAGTACCTCAGGGGTTCAGCCCCAGCATTTT.

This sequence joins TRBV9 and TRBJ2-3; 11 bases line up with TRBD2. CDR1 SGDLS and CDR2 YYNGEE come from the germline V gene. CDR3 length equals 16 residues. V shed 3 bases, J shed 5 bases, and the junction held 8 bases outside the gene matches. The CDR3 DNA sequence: TGTGCCAGCAGCGGCTCGACTAGCGGGATAGTAGATACGCAGTATTTT. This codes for CASSGSTSGIVDTQYF.

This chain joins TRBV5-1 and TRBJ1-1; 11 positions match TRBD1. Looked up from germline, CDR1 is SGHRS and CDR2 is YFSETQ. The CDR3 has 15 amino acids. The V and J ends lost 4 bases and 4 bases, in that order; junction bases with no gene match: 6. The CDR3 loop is CASSISGTGGTEAFF. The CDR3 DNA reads TGCGCCAGCAGCATCTCCGGGACAGGGGGCACTGAAGCTTTCTTT.

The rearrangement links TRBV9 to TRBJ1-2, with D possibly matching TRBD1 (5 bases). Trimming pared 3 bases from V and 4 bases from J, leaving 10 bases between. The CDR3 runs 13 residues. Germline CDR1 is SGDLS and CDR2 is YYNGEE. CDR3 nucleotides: TGTGCCAGCAGCGAACAGGACACCTATGGCTACACCTTC. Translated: CASSEQDTYGYTF.

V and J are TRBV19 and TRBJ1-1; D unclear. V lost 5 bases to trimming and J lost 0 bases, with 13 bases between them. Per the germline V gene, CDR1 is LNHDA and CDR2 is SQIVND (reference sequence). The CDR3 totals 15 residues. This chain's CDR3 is CASSLLRGLNTEAFF. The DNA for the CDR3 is TGTGCCAGTAGTTTACTCCGAGGGTTGAACACTGAAGCTTTCTTT.

CDR3 sequence: CASSLHQVAPGAFF. Written as DNA, the CDR3 is TGTGCCAGCAGTTTACATCAAGTAGCCCCTGGAGCTTTCTTT. This chain uses TRBV27 with TRBJ1-1; D is undetermined. CDR1 and CDR2 (germline): MNHEY, SMNVEV (reference sequence). V was pared by 2 bases and J by 10 bases, with 17 bases between. CDR3 length equals 14 residues.